This T cell receptor beta chain was identified during a study of spatial heterogeneity in lung cancer. TCRdb re-analysed the 5' RACE reads in MiXCR, keeping a single row per CDR3 protein. This table holds several thousand distinct CDR3 sequences, roughly 9.8% found once. The time point was: sample taken at primary tumor resection. In its sample, this clonotype ranks as medium-sized. Per germline, CDR1 DFQATT and CDR2 SNEGSKA (reference sequence). The CDR3 extends over 15 amino acids. J was trimmed by 3 bases and V by 6 bases; bases with no gene match: 9. J is TRBJ2-3 and V is TRBV20-1; TRBD2 matches at 10 bases. This clonotype was obtained from a male donor with early-stage non-small cell lung cancer. The material sequenced was normal lung tissue next to the tumor, taken at surgery. The CDR3 DNA reads TGCAGTGCCCTCTTTTCTAGCGGGGGTACAGATACGCAGTATTTT. This encodes CSALFSSGGTDTQYF.